This TCR beta chain was identified in a study of graft-versus-host responses after intestinal transplantation. Trimming took 5 bases from V and 6 from J; bases not matched to a gene: 5. Germline V gene data show CDR1 as SGHAT and CDR2 as FQNNGV. This CDR3 comprises 15 residues. The sample holds a few counts of this clone. Libraries were prepared by immunoSEQ multiplex PCR; TCRdb keeps only in-frame clonotypes and omits some of them. Found here are around 10,000 clones, approximately 32% of them singletons; the top ten hold 1.5% to 2%. The rearrangement links TRBV11-2 to TRBJ2-1, with 12 bases matching TRBD2. The clonotype comes from a human patient who was an organ donor for intestinal transplantation. The source was alloreactive CD4+ T cells from a mixed lymphocyte reaction culture, collected before transplantation. Subset denoted: CFSE-low proliferating T cells sorted from roughly six-day pre-transplant mixed lymphocyte reaction (GvH or HvG direction). CDR3 protein: CASSLGLAGLNEQFF. CDR3 sequence (DNA): TGTGCCAGCAGCCTCGGACTAGCGGGGCTCAATGAGCAGTTCTTC.